A selection of T cell receptor beta chains follows, all from one sample in a study of T cell responses to AZD1222 COVID-19 vaccine. Only in-frame clones appear in the TCRdb table, and some are missing; sequencing was by immunoSEQ multiplex PCR. The profile covers 95,000 to 100,000 clones, with less than 90% appearing a single time and 16% taken by the ten largest. Specimen: peripheral blood, collected on day 0 of AZD1222 vaccination. These receptor sequences come from an adult in good health. The CDR3 runs from the conserved cysteine through the conserved F or W. Fields, in order: V gene, clone size, D gene, J gene, CDR3 protein, CDR3 DNA. The D gene is left open where the match is weak. Expanded clones are given a class, and other clones once, few, many or no size at all.

TRBV7-9	.	.	TRBJ2-7	CASSSRVEYVATYEQYF	TGTGCCAGCAGCTCTAGAGTAGAGTACGTGGCTACCTACGAGCAGTACTTC
TRBV29-1	many	TRBD2	TRBJ2-7	CSVEDRLAGVSQYF	TGCAGCGTTGAAGATCGGCTAGCGGGAGTGTCACAGTACTTC
TRBV27	.	.	TRBJ2-1	CASWEEGGGGEQFF	TGTGCCAGCTGGGAGGAGGGCGGAGGGGGTGAGCAGTTCTTC
TRBV19	.	TRBD1	TRBJ1-1	CASSLKGASTEAFF	TGTGCCAGTAGCCTAAAGGGGGCAAGCACTGAAGCTTTCTTT
TRBV7-8	.	.	TRBJ2-4	CASSGQTSSKPYF	TGTGCCAGCAGCGGACAGACTAGCAGTAAGCCCTACTTC
TRBV7-2	.	.	TRBJ1-5	CASSLVAVSNQPQHF	TGTGCCAGCAGCTTAGTGGCAGTTAGCAATCAGCCCCAGCATTTT
TRBV4-1	.	.	TRBJ1-5	CASSDGRVNQPQHF	TGCGCCAGCAGTGACGGACGGGTCAATCAGCCCCAGCATTTT
TRBV6-5	few	.	TRBJ1-3	CASSYSISGSGTIYF	TGTGCCAGCAGTTACTCGATCTCCGGGAGCGGGACCATATATTTT
TRBV11-2	once	TRBD1	TRBJ2-3	CASRLTGSTDTQYF	TGTGCCAGCAGGTTGACAGGGAGCACAGATACGCAGTATTTT
TRBV5-4	.	.	TRBJ2-5	CASSTDVTGETQYF	TGTGCCAGCAGCACCGACGTGACTGGCGAGACCCAGTACTTC
TRBV6-5	.	.	TRBJ1-3	CASRGTFRSGNTIYF	TGTGCCAGCAGGGGGACTTTCCGTTCTGGAAACACCATATATTTT
TRBV5-4	once	.	TRBJ1-2	CASSLAGSYGYTF	TGTGCCAGCAGCTTGGCTGGGAGTTATGGCTACACCTTC
TRBV18	few	.	TRBJ2-1	CASSPREPSDTEQFF	TGTGCCAGCTCACCGAGGGAACCTTCCGACACTGAGCAGTTCTTC
TRBV9	few	.	TRBJ2-5	CASSDRGAQETQYF	TGTGCCAGCAGCGATCGTGGGGCCCAAGAGACCCAGTACTTC
TRBV18	.	.	TRBJ2-7	CASSPPGHRGEQYF	TGTGCCAGCTCACCACCGGGACACCGTGGAGAGCAGTACTTC
TRBV7-3	.	.	TRBJ1-2	CASSLYPRFSGVYGYTF	TGTGCCAGCAGCTTATATCCCCGTTTTTCCGGGGTCTATGGCTACACCTTC
TRBV6-5	.	.	TRBJ1-1	CASSVGGAAFF	TGTGCCAGCTCCGTCGGGGGGGCGGCTTTCTTT
TRBV10-3	.	.	TRBJ2-6	CAISVGDSGANVLTF	TGTGCCATCAGTGTTGGCGACTCTGGGGCCAACGTCCTGACTTTC
TRBV28	.	.	TRBJ1-5	CASSLKEFTRRGNQPQHF	TGTGCCAGCAGTTTAAAGGAGTTCACCCGTCGCGGCAATCAGCCCCAGCATTTT
TRBV6-5	.	.	TRBJ1-4	CASSPGLFNEKLFF	TGTGCCAGCAGTCCAGGGCTATTTAATGAAAAACTGTTTTTT
TRBV27	.	.	TRBJ1-5	CASRTGRAPQHF	TGTGCCAGCAGAACGGGGAGGGCACCCCAGCATTTT
TRBV19	.	TRBD2	TRBJ2-3	CASSIERTSGSFTDTQYF	TGTGCCAGTAGTATAGAGCGGACTAGCGGGAGTTTCACAGATACGCAGTATTTT
TRBV14	.	.	TRBJ1-2	CASSQDTHEVGYGYTF	TGTGCCAGCAGCCAAGATACGCACGAGGTCGGCTATGGCTACACCTTC
TRBV5-1	.	.	TRBJ1-2	CASSLSQANYGYTF	TGCGCCAGCAGCTTGTCTCAGGCTAACTATGGCTACACCTTC
TRBV5-6	.	.	TRBJ1-4	CASSLAGTNEKLFF	TGTGCCAGCAGCTTGGCGGGAACTAATGAAAAACTGTTTTTT
TRBV21-1	.	.	TRBJ2-3	CASSNRDSRTDTQYF	TGTGCCAGCAGCAACCGGGACTCGAGAACAGATACGCAGTATTTT
TRBV12-3/TRBV12-4	.	TRBD2	TRBJ2-7	CASSLAGGQQYF	TGTGCCAGCAGTCTAGCGGGAGGGCAACAGTACTTC
TRBV10-2	once	.	TRBJ1-5	CASSGSSRGNQPQHF	TGCGCCAGCAGTGGATCGAGTAGAGGCAATCAGCCCCAGCATTTT
TRBV7-7	.	TRBD2	TRBJ2-3	CASSLSVSGLGSTDTQYF	TGTGCCAGCAGCTTAAGTGTATCGGGACTAGGGTCCACAGATACGCAGTATTTT
TRBV5-1	.	TRBD2	TRBJ2-7	CASSSGTSGSFSYEQYF	TGCGCCAGCAGCTCAGGGACTAGCGGGAGTTTCTCCTACGAGCAGTACTTC
TRBV5-1	.	.	TRBJ2-3	CASSLNGGIGGDTQYF	TGCGCCAGCAGCTTGAACGGCGGCATTGGGGGAGATACGCAGTATTTT
TRBV18	.	.	TRBJ2-2	CASSPPRSTGELFF	TGTGCCAGCTCACCACCGAGGAGCACCGGGGAGCTGTTTTTT
TRBV3-1/TRBV3-2	.	TRBD1	TRBJ2-7	CASSQMNPAGTEIYEQYF	TGTGCCAGCAGCCAAATGAACCCGGCCGGGACAGAGATATACGAGCAGTACTTC
TRBV28	.	.	TRBJ1-2	CASGASNYGYTF	TGTGCCAGCGGGGCTTCTAACTATGGCTACACCTTC
TRBV7-3	.	.	TRBJ1-1	CASSLTIGSGDKAFF	TGTGCCAGCAGCTTAACGATCGGGTCAGGGGATAAAGCTTTCTTT
TRBV15	.	TRBD1	TRBJ1-2	CATSGQGADGYTF	TGTGCCACCAGCGGACAGGGGGCTGATGGCTACACCTTC
TRBV6-1	.	.	TRBJ2-3	CASSEIWADTQYF	TGTGCCAGCAGTGAAATTTGGGCAGATACGCAGTATTTT
TRBV6-5	.	.	TRBJ2-5	CASSSEPRRTQYF	TGTGCCAGCAGTTCTGAGCCACGGAGGACCCAGTACTTC
TRBV7-9	.	.	TRBJ2-2	CASSFRPNTGELFF	TGTGCCAGCAGCTTCCGTCCGAACACCGGGGAGCTGTTTTTT
TRBV4-2	.	.	TRBJ2-2	CASSPLGHENTGELFF	TGTGCCAGCAGCCCCTTGGGACACGAGAACACCGGGGAGCTGTTTTTT
TRBV30	.	TRBD1	TRBJ2-7	CAWSADRGRYEQYF	TGTGCCTGGAGTGCCGACAGGGGGCGGTACGAGCAGTACTTC
TRBV7-9	.	.	TRBJ2-7	CASSPRTLPLYEQYF	TGTGCCAGCAGCCCCCGGACACTTCCCCTATACGAGCAGTACTTC
TRBV5-1	.	TRBD1	TRBJ2-7	CASSLTTGTVYEQYF	TGCGCCAGCAGCTTGACCACCGGGACAGTCTACGAGCAGTACTTC
TRBV19	.	TRBD1	TRBJ1-1	CASSPQGVITEAFF	TGTGCCAGTAGTCCACAGGGGGTTATCACTGAAGCTTTCTTT
TRBV3-1/TRBV3-2	.	.	TRBJ2-1	CASSQDWSRRALDEQFF	TGTGCCAGCAGCCAAGATTGGAGTAGGCGGGCCTTGGATGAGCAGTTCTTC
TRBV11-3	.	.	TRBJ2-1	CASSSRGGYNEQFF	TGTGCCAGCAGCTCCCGAGGAGGGTACAATGAGCAGTTCTTC
TRBV6-5	few	.	TRBJ2-3	CASMDDTQYF	TGTGCCAGCATGGATGATACGCAGTATTTT
TRBV7-3	few	.	TRBJ2-1	CASSWGGSYNEQFF	TGTGCCAGCAGCTGGGGCGGCTCCTACAATGAGCAGTTCTTC
TRBV5-1	.	.	TRBJ2-1	CASKPPSSYNEQFF	TGCGCCAGCAAGCCCCCTAGCTCCTACAATGAGCAGTTCTTC
TRBV4-1	.	.	TRBJ2-7	CASSQVLGYEQYF	TGCGCCAGCAGCCAAGTCCTCGGGTACGAGCAGTACTTC
TRBV4-1	.	TRBD2	TRBJ2-7	CASSQFLPGLAGEQYF	TGCGCCAGCAGCCAATTTTTACCGGGACTAGCTGGCGAGCAGTACTTC
TRBV6-4	.	.	TRBJ2-1	CASSAGENNEQFF	TGTGCCAGCAGTGCTGGGGAGAACAATGAGCAGTTCTTC
TRBV4-1	.	.	TRBJ2-2	CASSQDYPPTGELFF	TGCGCCAGCAGCCAAGATTATCCCCCCACCGGGGAGCTGTTTTTT
TRBV4-1	once	TRBD1	TRBJ2-2	CASSQGLDSGGTGELFF	TGCGCCAGCAGCCAAGGTCTGGACTCAGGGGGCACCGGGGAGCTGTTTTTT
TRBV21-1	.	.	TRBJ2-5	CASSKGGETQYF	TGTGCCAGCAGCAAAGGGGGTGAGACCCAGTACTTC
TRBV19	once	.	TRBJ1-2	CASSIDGGRGYTF	TGTGCCAGTAGTATAGATGGAGGTCGGGGCTACACCTTC
TRBV11-2	.	TRBD2	TRBJ2-3	CASIGTSGANPTDTQYF	TGTGCCAGCATAGGGACTAGCGGGGCAAACCCCACAGATACGCAGTATTTT